This entry features one T cell receptor (beta chain) sequence. Antigen: not known. The data originate from a study of shared clonotypes between healthy human individuals. Notes on the study in general: Around 5.4% of naive CD4 clonotypes were common to several donors. All-four-donor shared clonotypes had higher generation probabilities than non-shared clonotypes did.

The CDR3 has 15 residues. Unmatched junction bases numbered 3, after V lost 2 bases and J lost 6 bases. Germline loops: CDR1 SEHNR, CDR2 FQNEAQ (reference sequence). Assay used: immunoSEQ multiplex PCR; TCRdb lists only in-frame clones, some missing. Of 2.5 million or so clones listed, roughly nine tenths are singletons. What was sequenced was naive CD4+ T cells sorted from blood. Subset here: CD45RA+ positively selected. This receptor was identified in a man between 18 and 29 years old in good health. The V call is TRBV7-9, the J call TRBJ1-4, with TRBD1 identical over 10 bases. CDR3 nucleotide sequence: TGTGCCAGCAGCTTAAGACAGGGGGCGGATGAAAAACTGTTTTTT. It specifies CASSLRQGADEKLFF.